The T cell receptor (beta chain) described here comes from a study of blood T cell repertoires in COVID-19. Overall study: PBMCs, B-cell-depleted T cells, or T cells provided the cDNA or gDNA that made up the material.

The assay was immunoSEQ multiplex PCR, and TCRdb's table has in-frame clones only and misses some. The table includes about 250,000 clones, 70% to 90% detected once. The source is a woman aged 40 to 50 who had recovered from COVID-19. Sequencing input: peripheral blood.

CDR3 in amino acids: CASSVRIPGQGKVGELFF. CDR3 nucleotides: TGTGCCAGCAGCGTTAGAATTCCGGGACAGGGTAAGGTCGGGGAGCTGTTTTTT. The rearrangement joins TRBV9 to TRBJ2-2; 9 bases fit TRBD1. The CDR3 has 18 amino acids. Per the germline V gene, CDR1 is SGDLS and CDR2 is YYNGEE. V shed 2 bases, J shed 7 bases, and the junction held 15 bases outside the gene matches. The complete variable domain, with remaining parts taken from reference TRBV9 and TRBJ2-2, reads DSGVTQTPKHLITATGQRVTLRCSPRSGDLSVYWYQQSLDQGLQFLIQYYNGEERAKGNILERFSAQQFPDLHSELNLSSLELGDSALYFCASSVRIPGQGKVGELFFGEGSRLTVL.